This entry concerns a single T cell receptor beta chain. Here immunoSEQ multiplex PCR was the method, and the copy in TCRdb shows in-frame clones only, minus some. The table has roughly 49,000 clones, around 83% seen once. Per germline, CDR1 KGHSH and CDR2 LQKENI. The ends were cut back, 3 bases at V and 0 bases at J, with 11 bases in the middle. CDR3 length: 16 residues. The sample originates from a study of PD-L1 blockade in urothelial cancer. As for the study in general: Analyzed time points were 3 weeks (second dose) and 6 weeks after therapy began.

Time point meaning: pretreatment peripheral blood. All patients carried locally advanced or metastatic urothelial carcinoma. This TCR derives from a man aged 55-75 years with urothelial cancer. J is TRBJ2-2 and V is TRBV18, with a tentative D call TRBD1 (6 bases). Sample: PBMCs, taken around atezolizumab (anti-PD-L1) treatment. The CDR3 sequence is CASSPRQDPNTGELFF. CDR3 bases: TGTGCCAGCTCACCCCGACAGGACCCGAACACCGGGGAGCTGTTTTTT.